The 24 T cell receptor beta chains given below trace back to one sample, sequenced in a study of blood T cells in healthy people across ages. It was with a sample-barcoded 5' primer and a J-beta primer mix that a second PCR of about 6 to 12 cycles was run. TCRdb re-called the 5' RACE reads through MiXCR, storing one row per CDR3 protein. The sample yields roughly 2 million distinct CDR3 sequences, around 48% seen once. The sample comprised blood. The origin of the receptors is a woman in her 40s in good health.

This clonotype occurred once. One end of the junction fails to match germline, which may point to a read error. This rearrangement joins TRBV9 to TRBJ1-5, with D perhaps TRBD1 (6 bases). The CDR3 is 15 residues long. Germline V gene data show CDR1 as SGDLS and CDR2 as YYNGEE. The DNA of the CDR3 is TGTGCCAGCAGCGAATCGGGGGGGCAAGATCAGCCCCAGAATTTT. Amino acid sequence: CASSESGGQDQPQNF.

The CDR3 reads CASMERLAGGQFF. The CDR3 nucleotides are TGTGCCAGCATGGAGCGACTAGCGGGGGGGCAGTTCTTC. The rearrangement uses TRBV9 and TRBJ2-1; 13 bases match TRBD2. Germline V gene data show CDR1 as SGDLS and CDR2 as YYNGEE. The CDR3 is 13 amino acids. The V gene end was trimmed by 6 bases and the J gene end by 12 bases; junction bases not matched to a gene: 6.

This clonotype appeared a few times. CDR3: CASSLGTGLRGANVLTF. CDR3 DNA: TGTGCCAGCAGTTTAGGGACAGGGTTGAGAGGGGCCAACGTCCTGACTTTC. The gene calls are TRBV28 and TRBJ2-6, with 9 bases fitting TRBD1. The junction had 6 bases not matched to a gene; V was cut back by 2 bases and J by 4 bases. The length of the CDR3 is 17 residues. The V gene's germline CDR1 is MDHEN and CDR2 SYDVKM.

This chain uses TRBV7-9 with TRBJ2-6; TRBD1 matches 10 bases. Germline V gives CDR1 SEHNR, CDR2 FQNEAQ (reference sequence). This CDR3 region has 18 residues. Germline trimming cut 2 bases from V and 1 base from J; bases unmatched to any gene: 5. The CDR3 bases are TGTGCCAGCAGCTTAAAGACAGGGGGCGCGTCTGGGGCCAACGTCCTGACTTTC. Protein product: CASSLKTGGASGANVLTF.

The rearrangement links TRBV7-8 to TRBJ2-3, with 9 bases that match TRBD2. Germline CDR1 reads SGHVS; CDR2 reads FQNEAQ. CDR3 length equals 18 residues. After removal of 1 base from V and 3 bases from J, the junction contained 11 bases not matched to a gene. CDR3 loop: CASSLGGGGDLYTDTQYF. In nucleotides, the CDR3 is TGTGCCAGCAGCTTAGGAGGCGGGGGGGATCTTTATACAGATACGCAGTATTTT. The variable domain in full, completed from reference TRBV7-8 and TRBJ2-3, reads GAGVSQSPRYKVAKRGQDVALRCDPISGHVSLFWYQQALGQGPEFLTYFQNEAQLDKSGLPSDRFFAERPEGSVSTLKIQRTQQEDSAVYLCASSLGGGGDLYTDTQYFGPGTRLTVL.

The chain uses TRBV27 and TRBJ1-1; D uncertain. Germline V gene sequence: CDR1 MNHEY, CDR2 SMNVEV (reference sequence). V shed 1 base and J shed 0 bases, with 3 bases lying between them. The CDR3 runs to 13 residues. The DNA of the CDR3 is TGTGCCAGCAGTTTATACCTGAACACTGAAGCTTTCTTT. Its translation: CASSLYLNTEAFF.

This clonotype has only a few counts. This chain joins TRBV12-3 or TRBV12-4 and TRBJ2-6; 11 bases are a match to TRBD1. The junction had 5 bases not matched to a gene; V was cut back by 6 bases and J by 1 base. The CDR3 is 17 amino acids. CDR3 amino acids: CASSAGTGGSGANVLTF. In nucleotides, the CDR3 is TGTGCCAGCAGCGCCGGGACAGGGGGGTCTGGGGCCAACGTCCTGACTTTC.

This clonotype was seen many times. The CDR3 region is CASSPQQNYGYTF. CDR3 nucleotide sequence: TGTGCCAGCAGCCCCCAGCAGAACTATGGCTACACCTTC. This chain joins TRBV4-2 and TRBJ1-2; D is ambiguous. The CDR3 covers 13 residues. V shed 4 bases and J shed 2 bases, with 8 bases lying between them. Germline CDR1 LGHNA, CDR2 YNFKEQ.

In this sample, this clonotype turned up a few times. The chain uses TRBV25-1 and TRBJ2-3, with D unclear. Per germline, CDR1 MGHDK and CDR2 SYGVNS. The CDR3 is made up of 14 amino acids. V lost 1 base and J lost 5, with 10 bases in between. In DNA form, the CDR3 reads TGTGCCAGCAGTGAATCAAGGGTGCAAGATACGCAGTATTTT. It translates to CASSESRVQDTQYF.

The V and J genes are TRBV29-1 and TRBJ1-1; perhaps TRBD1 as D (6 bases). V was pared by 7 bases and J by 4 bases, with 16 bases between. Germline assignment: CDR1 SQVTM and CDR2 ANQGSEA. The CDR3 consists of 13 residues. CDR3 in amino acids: CSDSRGRTTEAFF. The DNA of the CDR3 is TGCAGCGACAGCAGGGGAAGGACCACTGAAGCTTTCTTT.

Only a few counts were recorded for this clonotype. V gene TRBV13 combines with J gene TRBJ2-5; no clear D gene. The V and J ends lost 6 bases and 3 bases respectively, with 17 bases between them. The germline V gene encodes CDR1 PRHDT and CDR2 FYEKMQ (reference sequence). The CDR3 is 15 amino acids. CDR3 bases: TGTGCCAGCAGGAAAGGCCGGCTACGGGAAGAGACCCAGTACTTC. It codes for CASRKGRLREETQYF.

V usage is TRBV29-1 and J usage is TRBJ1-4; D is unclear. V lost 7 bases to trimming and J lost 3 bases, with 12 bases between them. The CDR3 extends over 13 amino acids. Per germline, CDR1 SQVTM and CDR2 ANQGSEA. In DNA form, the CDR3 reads TGCAGCGGAGAGTTGGGGTCTAATGAAAAACTGTTTTTT. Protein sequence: CSGELGSNEKLFF.

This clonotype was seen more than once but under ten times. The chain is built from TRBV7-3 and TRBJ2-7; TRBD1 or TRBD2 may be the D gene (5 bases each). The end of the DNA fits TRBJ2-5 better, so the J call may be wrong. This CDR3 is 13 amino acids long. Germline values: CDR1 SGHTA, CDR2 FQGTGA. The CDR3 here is CASSVGTSETQYF. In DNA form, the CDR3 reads TGTGCCAGCAGCGTCGGGACGTCGGAGACCCAGTACTTC.

The CDR3 here is CASSLVGEVNTEAFF. The CDR3 region has the DNA TGCGCCAGCAGCTTGGTGGGGGAAGTGAACACTGAAGCTTTCTTT. The genes are TRBV5-1 and TRBJ1-1; tentative D call: TRBD1 (5 bases). The V gene lost 0 bases and the J gene lost 0 bases, with 9 bases spanning the gap. Germline V gene lookup returns CDR1 SGHRS and CDR2 YFSETQ. The CDR3 length is 15 residues.

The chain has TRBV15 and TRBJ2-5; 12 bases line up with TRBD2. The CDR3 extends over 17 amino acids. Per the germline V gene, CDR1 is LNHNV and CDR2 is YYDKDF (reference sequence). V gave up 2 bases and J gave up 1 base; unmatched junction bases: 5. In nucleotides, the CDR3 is TGTGCCACCAGCAGACAAGGACTAGCGGGGACCCAAGAGACCCAGTACTTC. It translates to CATSRQGLAGTQETQYF.

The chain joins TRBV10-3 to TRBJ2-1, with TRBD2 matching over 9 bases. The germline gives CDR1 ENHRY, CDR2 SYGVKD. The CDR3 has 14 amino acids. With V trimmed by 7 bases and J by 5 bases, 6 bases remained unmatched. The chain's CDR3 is CAINQRGADNEQFF. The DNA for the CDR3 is TGTGCCATCAACCAGCGGGGGGCCGACAATGAGCAGTTCTTC.

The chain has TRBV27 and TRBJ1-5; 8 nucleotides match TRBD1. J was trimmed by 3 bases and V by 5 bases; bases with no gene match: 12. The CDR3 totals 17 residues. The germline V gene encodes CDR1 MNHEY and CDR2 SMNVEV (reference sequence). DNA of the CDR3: TGTGCCAGCAGTCCAACCCCGGGACAGGCGTTCAATCAGCCCCAGCATTTT. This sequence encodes CASSPTPGQAFNQPQHF.

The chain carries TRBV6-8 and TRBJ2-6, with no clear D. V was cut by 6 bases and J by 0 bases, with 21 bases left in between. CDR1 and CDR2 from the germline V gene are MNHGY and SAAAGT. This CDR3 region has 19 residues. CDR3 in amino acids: CASSLPPWQAYSGANVLTF. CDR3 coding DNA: TGTGCCAGCAGCCTACCCCCCTGGCAGGCGTACTCTGGGGCCAACGTCCTGACTTTC.

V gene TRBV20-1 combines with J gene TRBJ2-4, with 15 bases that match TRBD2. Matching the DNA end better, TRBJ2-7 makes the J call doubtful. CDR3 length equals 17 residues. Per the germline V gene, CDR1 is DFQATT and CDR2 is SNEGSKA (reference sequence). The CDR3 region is CSANGLAGGPLDYEQYF. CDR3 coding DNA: TGCAGTGCCAATGGACTAGCGGGGGGGCCTTTAGACTACGAGCAGTACTTC.

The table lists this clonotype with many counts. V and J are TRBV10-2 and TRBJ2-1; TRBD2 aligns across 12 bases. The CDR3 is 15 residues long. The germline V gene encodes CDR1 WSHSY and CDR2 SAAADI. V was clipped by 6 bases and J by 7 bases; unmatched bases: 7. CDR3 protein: CASRQLAGGYNEQFF. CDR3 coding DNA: TGCGCCAGCAGACAACTAGCGGGGGGCTATAATGAGCAGTTCTTC.

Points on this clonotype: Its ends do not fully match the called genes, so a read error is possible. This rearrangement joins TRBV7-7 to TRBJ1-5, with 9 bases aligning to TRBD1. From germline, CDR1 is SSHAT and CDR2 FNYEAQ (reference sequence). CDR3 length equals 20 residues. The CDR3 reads CASSLGGVGQGGYGNQPQHF. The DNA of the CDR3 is TGTGCTAGCAGCTTAGGAGGCGTGGGACAGGGCGGCTATGGCAATCAGCCCCAGCATTTT.

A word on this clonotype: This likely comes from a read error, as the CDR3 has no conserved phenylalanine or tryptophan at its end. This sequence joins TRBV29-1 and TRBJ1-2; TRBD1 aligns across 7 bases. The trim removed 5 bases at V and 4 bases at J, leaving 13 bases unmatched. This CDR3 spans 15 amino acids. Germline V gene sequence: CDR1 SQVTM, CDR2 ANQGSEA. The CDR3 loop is CSVRDRGGPGYGYTL. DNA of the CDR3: TGCAGCGTTAGGGACAGAGGGGGGCCTGGCTATGGCTACACCTTA.

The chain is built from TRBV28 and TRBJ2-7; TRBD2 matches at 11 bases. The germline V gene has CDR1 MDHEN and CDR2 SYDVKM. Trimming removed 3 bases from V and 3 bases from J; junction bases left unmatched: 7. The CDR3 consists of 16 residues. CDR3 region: CASSLSTSGTRYEQYF. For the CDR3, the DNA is TGTGCCAGCAGTTTGTCGACTAGCGGGACGCGCTACGAGCAGTACTTC.

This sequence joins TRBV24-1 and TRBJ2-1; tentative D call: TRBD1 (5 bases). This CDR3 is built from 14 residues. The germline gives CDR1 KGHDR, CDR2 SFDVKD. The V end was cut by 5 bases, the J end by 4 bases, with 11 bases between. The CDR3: CATSGEQEYNEQFF. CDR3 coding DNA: TGTGCCACCAGTGGCGAACAGGAGTACAATGAGCAGTTCTTC.